This T cell receptor beta chain was sequenced for a study of blood T cell repertoires in COVID-19. Trimming removed 4 bases at V and 0 bases at J, with 13 bases between. Germline-derived CDR1 and CDR2 are LGHDT and YNNKEL (reference sequence). The CDR3 loop spans 16 amino acids. Using immunoSEQ multiplex PCR, the repertoire was profiled, and TCRdb retains in-frame clones only, with some absent. The sample records some 30,000 clones, approximately 82% being singletons. The sample comprised peripheral blood. This clonotype originated in a human donor in a cohort sampled during active COVID-19. The chain joins TRBV3-1 (or the pseudogene TRBV3-2) to TRBJ1-3, with D unresolved. The CDR3 here is CASSLPPGSSGNTIYF. The DNA of the CDR3 is TGTGCCAGCAGCCTACCTCCGGGAAGCTCTGGAAACACCATATATTTT.